Listed below are T cell receptor beta chains from one sample, sequenced in a study of blood T cell repertoires in COVID-19. Generated by immunoSEQ multiplex PCR, the TCRdb table keeps only in-frame clones and is missing some. The sample lists some 86,000 clones; approximately 80% were seen once. The sequenced material came from peripheral blood. The receptor set was obtained from a woman aged 80 or over with active or convalescent COVID-19. CDR3s leave out the opening cysteine and the closing phenylalanine or tryptophan.

v_gene	len	CDR3aa
TRBV5-6	11	ASSLVSGNGYT
TRBV27	15	ASSPLPSGNSYNEQF
TRBV11-2	17	ASRAFYRPGQGLNTEAF
TRBV6-1	12	ASSDLGQNTEAF
TRBV9	11	ASSVSQLDEQY
TRBV19	12	ASSLHNSNQPQH
TRBV2	14	ASSPRDGRVLETQY
TRBV10-3	13	AIGATGQVNYGYT
TRBV7-8	11	ASSNGVNQPQH
TRBV11-2	12	ASSLALGGNTIY
TRBV5-5	14	ASSLTVVGRGCEQY
TRBV5-5	13	ASSLFPTGQETQY
TRBV6-5	11	ASSQRTGIRAF
TRBV5-1	13	ASILRGGTYNEQF
TRBV5-1	12	ASFDRGTNNEQF
TRBV24-1	14	ATSDPRQGWAGELF
TRBV6-1	13	ASSDPLGGYEKLF
TRBV13	14	ASSPWTGRNTGELF
TRBV2	13	ASGGGTGRLGEQY
TRBV3-1/TRBV3-2	17	ASSQGSTSFRQGRGGYT
TRBV12-3/TRBV12-4	10	ASSTTGGAQY
TRBV2	13	ASIDRRLPSGELF
TRBV5-1	15	ASSYIGLQGVYNEQF
TRBV21-1	17	ASSKTRLGDPAGTDTQY
TRBV18	14	ASSPLTGGTYNEQF
TRBV10-3	13	AISASSGLAYEQY
TRBV14	12	ASSRFAGGDTQY
TRBV5-1	12	ASSPVGGSGEQF
TRBV6-1	10	ASSESGYGYT
TRBV29-1	13	SVEEGAGGLFEQY
TRBV5-1	12	ASSLVGQDTEAF
TRBV7-9	12	ASSLVRGTGELF
TRBV5-1	14	ASSSTSWGDDYGYT
TRBV19	13	ASIQGRHSNQPQH